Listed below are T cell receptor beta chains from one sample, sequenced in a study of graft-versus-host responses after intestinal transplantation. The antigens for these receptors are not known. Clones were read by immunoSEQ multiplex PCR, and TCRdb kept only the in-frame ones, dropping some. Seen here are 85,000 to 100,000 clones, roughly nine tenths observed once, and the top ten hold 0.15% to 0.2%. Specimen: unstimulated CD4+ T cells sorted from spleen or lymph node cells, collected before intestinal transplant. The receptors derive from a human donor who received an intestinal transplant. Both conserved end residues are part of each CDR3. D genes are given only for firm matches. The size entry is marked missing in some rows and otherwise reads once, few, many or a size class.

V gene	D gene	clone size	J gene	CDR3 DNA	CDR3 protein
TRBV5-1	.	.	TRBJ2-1	TGCGCCAGCAGCTTGCGGGCGGGACGAAACTACAATGAGCAGTTCTTC	CASSLRAGRNYNEQFF
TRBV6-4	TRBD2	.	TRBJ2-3	TGTGCCAGCAGGCTAGCGGGCACAGATACGCAGTATTTT	CASRLAGTDTQYF
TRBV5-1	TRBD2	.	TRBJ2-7	TGCGCCAGCCGTTCGCCGGGACTAGCGATCGAGCAGTACTTC	CASRSPGLAIEQYF
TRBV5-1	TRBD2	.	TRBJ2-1	TGCGCCAGCAGCTTGGTCCATCGTCCCACCCGGGTTGGGGGGGATAAGGACAATGAGCAGTTCTTC	CASSLVHRPTRVGGDKDNEQFF
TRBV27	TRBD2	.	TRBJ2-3	TGTGCCAGCAGTTACAGCGGGAGGGCCACAGATACGCAGTATTTT	CASSYSGRATDTQYF
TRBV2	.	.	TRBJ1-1	TGTGCCAGAGATACACAGAAGGGGGGGATGAACACTGAAGCTTTCTTT	CARDTQKGGMNTEAFF
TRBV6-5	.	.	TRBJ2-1	TGTGCCAGCAGCCACGGGTTAGGGGCCAATGAGCAGTTCTTC	CASSHGLGANEQFF
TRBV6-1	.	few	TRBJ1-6	TGTGCCAGCACGTCTAGGAACTATTCACCCCTCCACTTT	CASTSRNYSPLHF
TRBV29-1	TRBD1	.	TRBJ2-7	TGCAGCGGAGGACAGGGTTCCTACGAGCAGTACTTC	CSGGQGSYEQYF
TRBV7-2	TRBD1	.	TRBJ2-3	TGTGCCAGCAGCCACAGGACAGGTACAGATACGCAGTATTTT	CASSHRTGTDTQYF
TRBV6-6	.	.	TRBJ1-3	TGTGCCTCGGGTGGCGGGAGCTCTGGAAACACCATATATTTT	CASGGGSSGNTIYF
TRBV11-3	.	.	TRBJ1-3	TGTGCCAGCAGCTTAGATTCGGGTTCCGGAAACACCATATATTTT	CASSLDSGSGNTIYF
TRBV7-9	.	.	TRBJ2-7	TGTGCCAGCAGCAACAACTACGAGCAGTACTTC	CASSNNYEQYF
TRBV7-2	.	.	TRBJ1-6	TGTGCCAGCAGCTTGGGCACCCTTCAGGGTCCCCTCCACTTT	CASSLGTLQGPLHF
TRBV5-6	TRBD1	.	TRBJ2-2	TGTGCCAGCAGCTTACCCAGGGGACAGGGGCGGAGCGGGGAGCTGTTTTTT	CASSLPRGQGRSGELFF
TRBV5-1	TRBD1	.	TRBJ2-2	TGCGCCAGCAGCTTGCGGACAGGGGCGAACACCGGGGAGCTGTTTTTT	CASSLRTGANTGELFF
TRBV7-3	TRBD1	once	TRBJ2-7	TGTGCCAGCAGCTTGGACAGGGCCCGCGAGCAGTACTTC	CASSLDRAREQYF
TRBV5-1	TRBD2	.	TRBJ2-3	TGCGCCAGCAGCTTGGTTTTAGCGGGGTTGATGGATACGCAGTATTTT	CASSLVLAGLMDTQYF
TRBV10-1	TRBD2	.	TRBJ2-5	TGCGCCAGCAGTCCGGGACTAGCGGGAGCGGGGGAGACCCAGTACTTC	CASSPGLAGAGETQYF
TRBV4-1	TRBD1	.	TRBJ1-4	TGCGCCAGCAGCCAAGTTGGACAGGGCTTGACTAATGAAAAACTGTTTTTT	CASSQVGQGLTNEKLFF
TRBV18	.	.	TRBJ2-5	TGTGCCAGCTCACGGATGGGACAACAAGAGACCCAGTACTTC	CASSRMGQQETQYF
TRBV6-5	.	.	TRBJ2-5	TGTGCCAGCAGTTACCAAAGGGGGATTCGGGAGACCCAGTACTTC	CASSYQRGIRETQYF
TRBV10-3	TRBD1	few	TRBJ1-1	TGTGCCATCAGTGAGTCCACTCAGGGGGCGCTGAACACTGAAGCTTTCTTT	CAISESTQGALNTEAFF
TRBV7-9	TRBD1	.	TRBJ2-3	TGTGCCAGCAGCACCCTCCGCGGGACAGGGGCTAACACAGATACGCAGTATTTT	CASSTLRGTGANTDTQYF
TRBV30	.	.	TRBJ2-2	TGTGCCTGGACTACGGAGGGGGAGCTGTTTTTT	CAWTTEGELFF
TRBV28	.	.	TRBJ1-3	TGTGCCAGCAGCAAGGCTGGGCCCTCTGGAAACACCATATATTTT	CASSKAGPSGNTIYF
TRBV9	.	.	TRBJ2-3	TGTGCCAGCAGCGGAGGAAGCACAGATACGCAGTATTTT	CASSGGSTDTQYF
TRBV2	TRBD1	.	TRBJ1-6	TGTGCCAGCAGTACGACAGGGTATAGTTCACCCCTCCACTTT	CASSTTGYSSPLHF
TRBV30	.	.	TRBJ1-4	TGTGCCTGGAAACCAGACAGCTTTAATGAAAAACTGTTTTTT	CAWKPDSFNEKLFF
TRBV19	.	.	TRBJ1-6	TGTGCCAGTAGTGCGAGGGCGGCCCAGAAAAATTCACCCCTCCACTTT	CASSARAAQKNSPLHF
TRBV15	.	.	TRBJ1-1	TGTGCCACCAGCCAACCCCGGGACTTGTTGCACACTGAAGCTTTCTTT	CATSQPRDLLHTEAFF
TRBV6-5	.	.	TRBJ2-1	TGTGCCAGCAGTTACTCCCGGTACAATGAGCAGTTCTTC	CASSYSRYNEQFF
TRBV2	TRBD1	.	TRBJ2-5	TGTGCCAGCAGTGGACAGGGACGGGGGTACTTC	CASSGQGRGYF
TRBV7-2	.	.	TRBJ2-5	TGTGCCAGCAGCTTGAAGGTTGGGGGGAGCATCCAGTACTTC	CASSLKVGGSIQYF
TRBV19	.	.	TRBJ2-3	TGTGCCAGTAGTACCTGGACTAACACAGATACGCAGTATTTT	CASSTWTNTDTQYF
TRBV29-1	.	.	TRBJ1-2	TGCAGCGCTGGTCGGGGTGACGGCTACACCTTC	CSAGRGDGYTF
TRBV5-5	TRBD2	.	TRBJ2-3	TGTGCCAGCAGCTTGACTTTCGGGAGGGCCAGGGGAGATACGCAGTATTTT	CASSLTFGRARGDTQYF
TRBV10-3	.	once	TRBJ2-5	TGTGCCACCAAAGGTCTCCAGGGGCAAGAGACCCAGTACTTC	CATKGLQGQETQYF
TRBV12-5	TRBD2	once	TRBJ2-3	TGTGCTATTAAGGCCGGCGGGGGGTTGGCAGATACGCAGTATTTT	CAIKAGGGLADTQYF
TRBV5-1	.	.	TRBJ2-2	TGCGCCAGCAGCTTGGCCGCGGGTATCAACACCGGGGAGCTGTTTTTT	CASSLAAGINTGELFF
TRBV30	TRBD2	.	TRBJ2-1	TGTGCCTGGAGTGCACTAGCGGGGATTAATGAGCAGTTCTTC	CAWSALAGINEQFF